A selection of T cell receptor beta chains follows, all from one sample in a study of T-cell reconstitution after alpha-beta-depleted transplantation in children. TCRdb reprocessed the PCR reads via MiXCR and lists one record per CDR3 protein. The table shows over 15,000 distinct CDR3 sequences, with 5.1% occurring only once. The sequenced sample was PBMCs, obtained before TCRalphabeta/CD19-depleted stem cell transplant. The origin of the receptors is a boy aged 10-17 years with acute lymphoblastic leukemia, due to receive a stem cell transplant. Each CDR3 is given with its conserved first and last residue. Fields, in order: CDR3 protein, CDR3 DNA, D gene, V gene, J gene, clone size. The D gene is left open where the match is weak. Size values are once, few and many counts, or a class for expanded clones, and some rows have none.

CASSPRVAGSYNEQFF	TGTGCCAGCTCACCACGTGTCGCGGGCTCCTACAATGAGCAGTTCTTC	.	TRBV18	TRBJ2-1	medium-sized
CASRGTGSPNTEAFF	TGTGCCAGCAGGGGCACCGGGTCGCCTAACACTGAAGCTTTCTTT	.	TRBV6-1	TRBJ1-1	.
CASIGTGGNDQPQHF	TGTGCCAGCATTGGGACAGGGGGCAACGATCAGCCCCAGCATTTT	TRBD1	TRBV6-1	TRBJ1-5	many
CASSYSGASGANVLTF	TGTGCCAGCAGTTACTCAGGGGCCTCTGGGGCCAACGTCCTGACTTTC	.	TRBV6-2/TRBV6-3	TRBJ2-6	few
CSASLLAGFNNEQFF	TGCAGTGCTAGCCTCTTAGCGGGGTTCAACAATGAGCAGTTCTTC	TRBD2	TRBV20-1	TRBJ2-1	many
CASSRSGTGELFF	TGTGCCAGCAGCCGTAGCGGCACCGGGGAGCTGTTTTTT	.	TRBV7-2	TRBJ2-2	many
CASTLDRGPYEQYF	TGTGCCAGCACTTTGGACAGGGGGCCCTACGAGCAGTACTTC	TRBD1	TRBV2	TRBJ2-7	many
CASSQVNSVSYEQYF	TGCGCCAGCAGCCAAGTGAATAGCGTCTCCTACGAGCAGTACTTC	.	TRBV4-1	TRBJ2-7	many
CATTAQGNTEAFF	TGTGCCACCACCGCACAGGGGAACACTGAAGCTTTCTTT	.	TRBV15	TRBJ1-1	many
CASTRSGRPGYTF	TGTGCCAGCACCCGGTCAGGGCGTCCTGGCTACACCTTC	.	TRBV6-2/TRBV6-3	TRBJ1-2	many
CSASAALAGELFF	TGCAGTGCTAGCGCCGCATTGGCCGGGGAGCTGTTTTTT	.	TRBV20-1	TRBJ2-2	many
CSASPRGYTF	TGCAGTGCTAGTCCAAGAGGCTACACCTTC	.	TRBV20-1	TRBJ1-2	many
CASSYLPYEQYF	TGTGCCAGCAGTTACCTTCCCTACGAGCAGTACTTC	.	TRBV28	TRBJ2-7	many
CASSVRTSGPEQYF	TGTGCCAGCAGCGTCCGGACTAGCGGGCCGGAGCAGTACTTC	TRBD2	TRBV13	TRBJ2-7	many
CATSAGQGYTGELFF	TGTGCCACCAGTGCGGGACAGGGGTACACCGGGGAGCTGTTTTTT	TRBD1	TRBV24-1	TRBJ2-2	many
CASSLSSSWGTDTQYF	TGTGCCAGCAGCTTATCGTCTTCGTGGGGCACAGATACGCAGTATTTT	.	TRBV7-3	TRBJ2-3	.
CAGASNTGELFF	TGTGCTGGAGCATCGAACACCGGGGAGCTGTTTTTT	.	TRBV5-5	TRBJ2-2	medium-sized
CASSQDRDSAPERYF	TGCGCCAGCAGCCAAGACCGGGACTCCGCTCCCGAGCGGTACTTC	.	TRBV4-1	TRBJ2-7	medium-sized
CSARQGTDTQYF	TGCAGTGCTCGACAGGGGACAGATACGCAGTATTTT	TRBD1	TRBV20-1	TRBJ2-3	medium-sized
CSARDGGFSNQPQHF	TGCAGTGCTAGAGATGGAGGGTTTAGCAATCAGCCCCAGCATTTT	.	TRBV20-1	TRBJ1-5	many
CASSQRQGLLTNYGYTF	TGTGCCAGCAGTCAAAGACAGGGACTCCTCACTAACTATGGCTACACCTTC	TRBD1	TRBV6-1	TRBJ1-2	many
CASSSGAGMSNQPQHF	TGTGCCAGCAGCTCAGGGGCAGGGATGAGCAATCAGCCCCAGCATTTT	.	TRBV7-9	TRBJ1-5	many
CASSSTASYEQYF	TGTGCCAGCAGCTCGACAGCATCCTACGAGCAGTACTTC	.	TRBV7-2	TRBJ2-7	many
CASSLWTGGRYEQYF	TGTGCCAGCAGCTTATGGACAGGGGGTAGGTACGAGCAGTACTTC	TRBD1	TRBV7-2	TRBJ2-7	many
CASSFSRLGAANTGELFF	TGTGCCAGCAGCTTCAGCCGTCTGGGGGCCGCGAACACCGGGGAGCTGTTTTTT	.	TRBV5-5	TRBJ2-2	medium-sized
CASSPGLAGAQETQYF	TGCGCCAGCAGCCCGGGACTAGCGGGAGCCCAAGAGACCCAGTACTTC	TRBD2	TRBV5-1	TRBJ2-5	many
CASSPHPRTGELFF	TGTGCCAGCAGCCCCCATCCGAGGACCGGGGAGCTGTTTTTT	.	TRBV13	TRBJ2-2	medium-sized
CASSLQETQYF	TGCGCCAGCAGCCTTCAAGAGACCCAGTACTTC	.	TRBV5-1	TRBJ2-5	many
CASSQPKLGLYPLALAAFF	TGCGCCAGCAGCCAACCGAAACTTGGACTCTACCCCTTGGCCTTGGCAGCTTTCTTT	.	TRBV4-1	TRBJ1-1	many
CASSLDRGLSYEQYF	TGTGCCAGCAGCTTGGATCGGGGGCTATCCTACGAGCAGTACTTC	.	TRBV5-4	TRBJ2-7	medium-sized
CASSYPPSLDYEQYF	TGTGCCAGCAGTTACCCCCCATCGTTAGACTACGAGCAGTACTTC	.	TRBV6-2/TRBV6-3	TRBJ2-7	many